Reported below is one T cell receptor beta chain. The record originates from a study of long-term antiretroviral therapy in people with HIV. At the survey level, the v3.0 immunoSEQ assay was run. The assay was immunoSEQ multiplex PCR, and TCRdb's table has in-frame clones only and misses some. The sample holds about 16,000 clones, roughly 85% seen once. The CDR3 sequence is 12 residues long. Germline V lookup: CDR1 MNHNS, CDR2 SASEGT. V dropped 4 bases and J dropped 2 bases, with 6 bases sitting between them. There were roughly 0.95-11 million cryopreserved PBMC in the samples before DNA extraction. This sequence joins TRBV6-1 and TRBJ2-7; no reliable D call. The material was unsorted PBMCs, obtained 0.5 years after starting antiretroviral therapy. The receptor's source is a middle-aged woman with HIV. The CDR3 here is CASSGSAYEQYF. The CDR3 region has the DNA TGTGCCAGCAGTGGGTCGGCCTACGAGCAGTACTTC.